These T cell receptor beta chains were read from a single sample in a study of T-cell reconstitution after alpha-beta-depleted transplantation in children. TCRdb itself ran the PCR reads through MiXCR, one entry per CDR3 protein. This sample carries around 450,000 distinct CDR3 sequences, 15% to 20% of them seen once, and the ten largest clones take around 30%. The material sequenced was PBMCs, mostly from graft donor cells, taken 360 days after TCRalphabeta/CD19-depleted stem cell transplant. All receptors come from a boy under two years old who had a stem cell transplant for Wiskott-Aldrich syndrome, so the T cells may come from the graft donor. The CDR3 runs from the conserved cysteine through the conserved F or W.

v_call: TRBV27
j_call: TRBJ1-6
cdr3_aa: CASSYGTVHNSPLHF

v_call: TRBV5-1
j_call: TRBJ2-7
cdr3_aa: CASSYRALTYEQYF

v_call: TRBV12-3/TRBV12-4
j_call: TRBJ2-4
cdr3_aa: CASSPSWTVSSIQYF

v_call: TRBV11-1
j_call: TRBJ2-6
cdr3_aa: CASSPPPRTGAGANVLTF

v_call: TRBV6-1
j_call: TRBJ2-2
cdr3_aa: CATPAGGPNTGELFF

v_call: TRBV5-1
j_call: TRBJ2-3
cdr3_aa: CASTKGLPLRTDTQYF

v_call: TRBV27
j_call: TRBJ2-1
cdr3_aa: CASSLKEGLYNEQFF

v_call: TRBV7-7
j_call: TRBJ2-2
cdr3_aa: CASSLGRGESGELFF

v_call: TRBV15
j_call: TRBJ2-1
cdr3_aa: CATSSSPGLVSYNEQFF

v_call: TRBV12-5
j_call: TRBJ1-5
cdr3_aa: CASGWDDRFSNQPQHF

v_call: TRBV6-5
j_call: TRBJ1-1
cdr3_aa: CASRIQGLNTEAFF

v_call: TRBV27
j_call: TRBJ1-5
cdr3_aa: CASSSRQQFQPQHF

v_call: TRBV19
j_call: TRBJ1-4
cdr3_aa: CATKGQRDEKLFF

v_call: TRBV21-1
j_call: TRBJ1-5
cdr3_aa: CASPGRVSPQHF

v_call: TRBV4-3
j_call: TRBJ2-7
cdr3_aa: CASSPSEWTSSYEQYF

v_call: TRBV7-9
j_call: TRBJ2-3
cdr3_aa: CASSSTGGRTDTQYF

v_call: TRBV12-3/TRBV12-4
j_call: TRBJ2-5
cdr3_aa: CASTDYNFQETQYF

v_call: TRBV15
j_call: TRBJ2-7
cdr3_aa: CATSRASVEVVEQYF

v_call: TRBV12-3/TRBV12-4
j_call: TRBJ2-7
cdr3_aa: CASSWGTTYEQYF

v_call: TRBV20-1
j_call: TRBJ1-2
cdr3_aa: CSAGQGANGYTF

v_call: TRBV29-1
j_call: TRBJ2-3
cdr3_aa: CSELAGGDTQYF

v_call: TRBV10-3
j_call: TRBJ1-2
cdr3_aa: CAISSGLLELGYTF

v_call: TRBV28
j_call: TRBJ2-1
cdr3_aa: CASLSGTSGSSEQFF

v_call: TRBV20-1
j_call: TRBJ2-1
cdr3_aa: CSASPVSYNEQFF

v_call: TRBV10-3
j_call: TRBJ2-5
cdr3_aa: CAIGLAGGYQETQYF

v_call: TRBV9
j_call: TRBJ2-7
cdr3_aa: CASSVGPGLAGIYEQYF

v_call: TRBV7-2
j_call: TRBJ2-5
cdr3_aa: CASSLGRESETQYF

v_call: TRBV27
j_call: TRBJ2-1
cdr3_aa: CASSFRLTNEQFF

v_call: TRBV12-3/TRBV12-4
j_call: TRBJ2-1
cdr3_aa: CASSLQGGTPLPQFF

v_call: TRBV3-1
j_call: TRBJ2-5
cdr3_aa: CASSLRGRSQETQYF

v_call: TRBV25-1
j_call: TRBJ2-1
cdr3_aa: CASRGWTSGTYEQFF

v_call: TRBV6-5
j_call: TRBJ2-7
cdr3_aa: CASSYSSTGHLSYEQYF

v_call: TRBV20-1
j_call: TRBJ2-5
cdr3_aa: CSARGTDQETQYF

v_call: TRBV12-3/TRBV12-4
j_call: TRBJ2-3
cdr3_aa: CASSLRWNTQYF

v_call: TRBV7-8
j_call: TRBJ2-1
cdr3_aa: CASVRGVEIYNEQFF

v_call: TRBV10-3
j_call: TRBJ2-3
cdr3_aa: CAISEFGQPPRDTQYF

v_call: TRBV20-1
j_call: TRBJ2-5
cdr3_aa: CSATFQETQYF

v_call: TRBV7-6
j_call: TRBJ2-3
cdr3_aa: CASSRGTSGGARTDTQYF

v_call: TRBV9
j_call: TRBJ2-2
cdr3_aa: CASSVVAGATGELFF

v_call: TRBV5-1
j_call: TRBJ2-3
cdr3_aa: CASSLQPVGTDTQYF

v_call: TRBV24-1
j_call: TRBJ2-2
cdr3_aa: CATSVSGTSTGELFF

v_call: TRBV12-3/TRBV12-4
j_call: TRBJ1-4
cdr3_aa: CASSFLNNEKLFF

v_call: TRBV29-1
j_call: TRBJ2-7
cdr3_aa: CSVDSYYEQYF

v_call: TRBV12-3/TRBV12-4
j_call: TRBJ2-2
cdr3_aa: CASRPRAGELFF

v_call: TRBV2
j_call: TRBJ2-2
cdr3_aa: CASIRLAGRNTGELFF

v_call: TRBV29-1
j_call: TRBJ2-5
cdr3_aa: CSVGEVRGLGETQYF

v_call: TRBV6-5
j_call: TRBJ2-7
cdr3_aa: CASSYVAGPTYEQYF

v_call: TRBV15
j_call: TRBJ2-5
cdr3_aa: CATSRDVQGRQETQYF

v_call: TRBV5-1
j_call: TRBJ2-3
cdr3_aa: CASSSLGTGDTQYF

v_call: TRBV14
j_call: TRBJ2-1
cdr3_aa: CASSHSSENEQFF

v_call: TRBV5-1
j_call: TRBJ1-5
cdr3_aa: CASSAGINQPQHF

v_call: TRBV7-2
j_call: TRBJ2-7
cdr3_aa: CASSREQSSYEQYF

v_call: TRBV5-1
j_call: TRBJ2-3
cdr3_aa: CASSSIGPSTDTQYF

v_call: TRBV7-2
j_call: TRBJ2-5
cdr3_aa: CASSIARTGETQYF

v_call: TRBV7-2
j_call: TRBJ2-7
cdr3_aa: CASSLVAELYEQYF

v_call: TRBV7-2
j_call: TRBJ2-4
cdr3_aa: CASSVLAAKNIQYF

v_call: TRBV6-5
j_call: TRBJ2-7
cdr3_aa: CASSYWAGHKKYEQYF

v_call: TRBV2
j_call: TRBJ2-1
cdr3_aa: CASNRILGYNEQFF

v_call: TRBV5-6
j_call: TRBJ2-7
cdr3_aa: CASSPTPGQGLYEQYF